What follows are 23 T cell receptor beta chains derived from one specimen sequenced in a study of blood T cell repertoires in COVID-19. Assay used: immunoSEQ multiplex PCR; TCRdb lists only in-frame clones, some missing. The table has more than 200,000 clones, roughly 80% seen once; the top ten hold 3.5% to 5%. The sequenced sample consisted of peripheral blood. The receptors shown here come from a man in his fifties or sixties with acute or convalescent COVID-19.

This chain joins TRBV7-9 and TRBJ2-7; D is unclear. V was trimmed by 7 bases and J by 6 bases, leaving 19 bases between them. Germline values: CDR1 SEHNR, CDR2 FQNEAQ (reference sequence). This CDR3 comprises 14 residues. CDR3 bases: TGTGCCAGCACCCCCCGGGTCGAGAACTCCGAGCAGTACTTC. This translates into CASTPRVENSEQYF.

V usage is TRBV5-5 and J usage is TRBJ1-4; 7 bases agree with TRBD1. This CDR3 is 18 amino acids long. Germline CDR1 and CDR2: SGHKS and YYEKEE (reference sequence). The V gene end was trimmed by 4 bases and the J gene end by 6 bases; junction bases not matched to a gene: 18. CDR3: CASSAMTGFGLYDEKLFF. The CDR3 nucleotides read TGTGCCAGCAGCGCGATGACAGGGTTCGGGCTATACGATGAAAAACTGTTTTTT.

Note on this clone: Mismatch with germline at one junction end may stem from a read error. V and J are TRBV29-1 and TRBJ2-5, with D possibly matching TRBD1 (5 bases). Germline CDR1 and CDR2: SQVTM and ANQGSEA. The CDR3 loop spans 10 amino acids. The CDR3: CSVEGGPPNF. The CDR3 region has the DNA TGCAGCGTTGAAGGGGGCCCCCCGAACTTC.

The J gene is TRBJ2-1, the V gene TRBV7-9; 7 nucleotides align to TRBD2. V dropped 4 bases and J dropped 8; count of bases not matched to a gene: 5. CDR1 SEHNR and CDR2 FQNEAQ come from the germline V gene (reference sequence). CDR3 length equals 13 residues. The DNA for the CDR3 is TGTGCCAGCAGCTCAAGACTAGCCCATGAGCAGTTCTTC. It encodes CASSSRLAHEQFF.

The rearrangement uses TRBV2 and TRBJ1-1; D is possibly TRBD1 (6 bases). Germline values: CDR1 SNHLY, CDR2 FYNNEI. V lost 7 bases and J lost 0, with 15 bases in between. This CDR3 is 15 amino acids long. Here the CDR3 DNA reads TGTGCCAGCATTGAGACAGGCCTCTTGAACACTGAAGCTTTCTTT. It codes for CASIETGLLNTEAFF.

V gene TRBV7-8 combines with J gene TRBJ1-5, with 8 bases that match TRBD1. Trimming cost V 5 bases and J 5 bases; bases outside gene matches: 14. Germline lookup yields CDR1 SGHVS and CDR2 FQNEAQ. The CDR3 runs 17 residues. The CDR3 DNA follows: TGTGCCAGCAGCCCCCGACCCCAGGGGGCGAGGCATCAGCCCCAGCATTTT. Translating it yields CASSPRPQGARHQPQHF.

The V gene is TRBV28, the J gene TRBJ2-1; D ambiguous. Germline V gene data show CDR1 as MDHEN and CDR2 as SYDVKM. Trimming took off 5 bases at V and 8 bases at J, with 19 bases between the two ends. The CDR3 contains 15 residues. Here the CDR3 reads CASSPQLLLGYEQFF. The CDR3 DNA reads TGTGCCAGCAGTCCCCAGCTACTGTTGGGCTATGAGCAGTTCTTC.

The chain couples TRBV5-1 to TRBJ2-2, with 8 bases identical to TRBD2. The CDR3 loop spans 16 amino acids. CDR1 is SGHRS, CDR2 YFSETQ, per germline. After removal of 0 bases from V and 8 bases from J, the junction contained 9 bases not matched to a gene. Here the CDR3 reads CASSLAPAGEAGELFF. The CDR3 nucleotides read TGCGCCAGCAGCTTGGCCCCAGCGGGAGAGGCGGGGGAGCTGTTTTTT.

The chain recombines TRBV9 with TRBJ1-1; maybe TRBD1 (6 bases). CDR3 length equals 14 residues. The V end lost 0 bases, the J end lost 4 bases, and 10 bases lay between the germline ends. The V gene's germline CDR1 is SGDLS and CDR2 YYNGEE. CDR3 bases: TGTGCCAGCAGCGTAGAGTTGGACAGCACTGAAGCTTTCTTT. It codes for CASSVELDSTEAFF.

The chain couples TRBV2 to TRBJ2-2; 8 nucleotides agree with TRBD2. Germline CDR1 is SNHLY and CDR2 is FYNNEI. Losses at the gene ends were 4 bases for V and 11 bases for J; bases not matched to a gene: 12. The length of the CDR3 is 15 residues. CDR3 sequence: CASSAGGARVSELFF. CDR3 nucleotide sequence: TGTGCCAGCAGTGCGGGGGGGGCCCGGGTGTCCGAGCTGTTTTTT.

This clone has just a few counts. This chain connects TRBV29-1 to TRBJ2-3; the match to TRBD2 covers 7 bases. The V segment lost 1 base and the J segment 4 bases; nucleotides outside the gene matches: 5. The CDR3 length is 14 residues. Germline CDR1 is SQVTM and CDR2 is ANQGSEA. CDR3 nucleotide sequence: TGCAGCGTTGAAGGAGGCGCGGGAGCAGATACGCAGTATTTT. It codes for CSVEGGAGADTQYF.

The chain couples TRBV6-5 to TRBJ2-5; 8 bases are a match to TRBD1. Germline V gene data show CDR1 as MNHEY and CDR2 as SVGAGI. This CDR3 spans 14 amino acids. The junction had 12 bases not matched to a gene; V was cut back by 10 bases and J by 5 bases. The CDR3 DNA sequence: TGTGCCACCCTAGGACAGGGAGGAAGGGAGACCCAGTACTTC. This sequence encodes CATLGQGGRETQYF.

The genes are TRBV9 and TRBJ1-1; the D is unclear. Trimming shortened V by 3 bases and J by 1 base, and 16 bases separated the two germline ends. Per germline, CDR1 SGDLS and CDR2 YYNGEE. The CDR3 runs 16 residues. This CDR3 reads CASSGRTATTNTEAFF. In DNA, the CDR3 is TGTGCCAGCAGCGGACGAACGGCCACTACGAACACTGAAGCTTTCTTT.

In this sample, this clone is medium-sized. This chain uses TRBV11-2 with TRBJ1-1, with TRBD1 as a possible D gene (6 bases). The V gene's germline CDR1 is SGHAT and CDR2 FQNNGV. The CDR3 runs 15 residues. Trimming left V 2 bases short and J 0 bases short, with 10 bases between. The DNA of the CDR3 is TGTGCCAGCAGCTTACGACAGGTCATGAACACTGAAGCTTTCTTT. It encodes CASSLRQVMNTEAFF.

The gene calls are TRBV5-1 and TRBJ2-2; TRBD1 matches at 9 bases. The germline gives CDR1 SGHRS, CDR2 YFSETQ. This CDR3 spans 13 amino acids. After removal of 7 bases from V and 6 bases from J, the junction contained 4 bases not matched to a gene. CDR3 in DNA: TGCGCCAGCGGGACAGGGCAGGCCGGGGAGCTGTTTTTT. Its protein product is CASGTGQAGELFF.

The chain is built from TRBV5-8 and TRBJ1-6; weak D call: TRBD1 (6 bases). With 0 bases removed from V and 14 bases from J, the gap between germline ends came to 15 bases. The CDR3 is 14 amino acids. CDR1 is SGHTS, CDR2 YDEGEE, per germline. CDR3 in amino acids: CASSLEQGRKTLHF. CDR3 DNA sequence: TGTGCCAGCAGCTTGGAACAGGGCCGGAAGACCCTCCACTTT.

The chain joins TRBV4-2 to TRBJ1-3, with D uncertain. V was clipped by 1 base and J by 0 bases, with 10 bases between them. The CDR3 consists of 16 residues. The germline gives CDR1 LGHNA, CDR2 YNFKEQ. The CDR3 region is CASSQVFPGSGNTIYF. The CDR3 DNA reads as TGTGCCAGCAGCCAAGTTTTCCCCGGCTCTGGAAACACCATATATTTT.

This sequence joins TRBV28 and TRBJ1-5, with 7 bases lining up with TRBD1. The V and J ends lost 5 bases and 3 bases, in that order; junction bases with no gene match: 7. Looked up from germline, CDR1 is MDHEN and CDR2 is SYDVKM. This CDR3 contains 15 residues. CDR3 sequence: CASSQARGHNQPQHF. CDR3 coding DNA: TGTGCCAGCAGTCAAGCTAGGGGGCACAATCAGCCCCAGCATTTT.

The V call is TRBV4-1, the J call TRBJ2-1; 7 positions agree with TRBD2. V dropped 0 bases and J dropped 7; count of bases not matched to a gene: 6. Germline CDR1 and CDR2: MGHRA and YSYEKL. This CDR3 has 15 residues. The CDR3 here is CASSQDRGLGNEQFF. The CDR3, as DNA: TGCGCCAGCAGCCAAGATCGTGGACTAGGGAATGAGCAGTTCTTC.

The chain joins TRBV12-3 or TRBV12-4 to TRBJ2-2; D perhaps matches TRBD2 (5 bases). Trimming removed 5 bases from V and 5 bases from J, with 6 bases in between. The CDR3 extends over 12 amino acids. CDR3 DNA: TGTGCCAGCAGTGGGGAGACCGGGGAGCTGTTTTTT. Its translation: CASSGETGELFF.

The rearrangement links TRBV7-6 to TRBJ2-7; 11 nucleotides align to TRBD2. This CDR3 comprises 19 residues. Germline V CDR1 and CDR2: SGHVS, FNYEAQ. J gave up 0 bases and V 3 bases, and 13 bases lay outside the gene matches. The CDR3 loop is CASSFSPGTSGSGSYEQYF. CDR3 nucleotide sequence: TGTGCCAGCAGCTTTTCACCCGGGACTAGCGGTTCAGGCTCCTACGAGCAGTACTTC.

The chain uses TRBV3-1 (or the pseudogene TRBV3-2) and TRBJ2-1; 16 nucleotides match TRBD2. CDR1 is LGHDT, CDR2 YNNKEL, per germline (reference sequence). The CDR3 is 19 amino acids. Trimming at V came to 1 base and at J to 0 bases, leaving 3 bases not matched to a gene. CDR3 bases: TGTGCCAGCAGCCAAGCGGGACTAGCGGGAGGGCCCTCCTACAATGAGCAGTTCTTC. It specifies CASSQAGLAGGPSYNEQFF.

This clone was seen once. This chain uses TRBV30 with TRBJ1-6; 8 bases align to TRBD1. The CDR3 runs 15 residues. Per germline, CDR1 GTSNPN and CDR2 SVGIG (reference sequence). With V trimmed by 0 bases and J by 10 bases, 8 bases remained unmatched. DNA of the CDR3: TGTGCCTGGAGTGTTGGAGGGACAGGTAACTCACCCCTCCACTTT. Protein: CAWSVGGTGNSPLHF.